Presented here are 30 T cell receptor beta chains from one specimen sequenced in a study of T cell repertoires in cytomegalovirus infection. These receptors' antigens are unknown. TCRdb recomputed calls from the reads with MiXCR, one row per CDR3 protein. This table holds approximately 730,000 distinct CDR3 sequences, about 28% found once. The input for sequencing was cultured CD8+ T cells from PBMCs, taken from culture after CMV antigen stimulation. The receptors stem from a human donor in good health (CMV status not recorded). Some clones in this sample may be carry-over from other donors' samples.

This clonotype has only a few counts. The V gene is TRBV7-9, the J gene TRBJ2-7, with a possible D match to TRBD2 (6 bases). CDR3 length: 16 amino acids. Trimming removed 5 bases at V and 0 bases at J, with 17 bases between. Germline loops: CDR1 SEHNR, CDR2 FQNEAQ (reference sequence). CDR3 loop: CASSPSRGFSSYEQYV. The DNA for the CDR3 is TGTGCCAGCAGCCCTAGCCGGGGGTTTAGCTCCTACGAGCAGTACGTC.

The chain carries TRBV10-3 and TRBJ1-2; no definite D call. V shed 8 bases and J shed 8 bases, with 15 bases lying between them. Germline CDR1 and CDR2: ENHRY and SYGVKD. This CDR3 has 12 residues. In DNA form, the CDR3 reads TGTGCCATCTACGACGGGGTTGGGGGCTACACCTTC. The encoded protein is CAIYDGVGGYTF.

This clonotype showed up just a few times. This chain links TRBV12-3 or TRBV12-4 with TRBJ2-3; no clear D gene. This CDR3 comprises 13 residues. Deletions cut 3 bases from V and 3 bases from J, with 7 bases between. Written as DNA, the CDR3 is TGTGCCAGCAGTTTCTCCTTAACAGATACGCAGTATTTT. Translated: CASSFSLTDTQYF.

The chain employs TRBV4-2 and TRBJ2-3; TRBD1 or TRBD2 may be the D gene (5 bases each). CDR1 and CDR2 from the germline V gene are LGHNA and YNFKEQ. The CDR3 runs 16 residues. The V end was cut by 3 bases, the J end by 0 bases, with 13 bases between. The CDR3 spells CASSQSFGTSTDTQYF. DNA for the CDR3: TGTGCCAGCAGCCAGAGTTTCGGGACCAGCACAGATACGCAGTATTTT.

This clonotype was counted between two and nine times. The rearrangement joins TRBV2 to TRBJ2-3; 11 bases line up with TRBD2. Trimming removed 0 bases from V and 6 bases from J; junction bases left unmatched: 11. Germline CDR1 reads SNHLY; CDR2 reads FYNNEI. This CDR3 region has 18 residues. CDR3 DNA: TGTGCCAGCAGTGAAGCTAGCGGGGGGGCGCGGAGCTCGGATACGCAGTATTTT. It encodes CASSEASGGARSSDTQYF.

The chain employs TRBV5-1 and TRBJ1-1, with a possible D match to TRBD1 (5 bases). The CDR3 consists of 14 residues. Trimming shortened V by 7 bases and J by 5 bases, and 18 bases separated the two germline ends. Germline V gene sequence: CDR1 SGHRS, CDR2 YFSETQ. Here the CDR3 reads CASPTSGGVTEAFF. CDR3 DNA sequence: TGCGCCAGCCCCACCAGCGGGGGGGTAACTGAAGCTTTCTTT.

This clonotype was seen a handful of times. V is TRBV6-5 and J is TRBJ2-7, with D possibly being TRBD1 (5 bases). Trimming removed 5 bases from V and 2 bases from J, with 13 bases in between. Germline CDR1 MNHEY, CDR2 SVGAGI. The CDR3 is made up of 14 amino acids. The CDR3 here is CASSPTRDTYEQYV. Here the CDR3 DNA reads TGTGCCAGCAGTCCAACCAGGGATACCTACGAGCAGTACGTC.

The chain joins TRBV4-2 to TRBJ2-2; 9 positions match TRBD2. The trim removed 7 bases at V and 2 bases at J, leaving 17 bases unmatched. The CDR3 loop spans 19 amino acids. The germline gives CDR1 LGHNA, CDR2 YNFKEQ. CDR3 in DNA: TGTGCCAGCATCCCCTCTTGGGAGGCTAGCGGGGTCAACACCGGGGAGCTGTTTTTT. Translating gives CASIPSWEASGVNTGELFF.

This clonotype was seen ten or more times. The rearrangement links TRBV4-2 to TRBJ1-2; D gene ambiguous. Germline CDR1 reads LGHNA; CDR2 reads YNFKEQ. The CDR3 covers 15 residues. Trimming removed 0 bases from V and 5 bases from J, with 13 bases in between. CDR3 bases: TGTGCCAGCAGCCAAGACCGGGAAAGTGATTATGGCTACACCTTC. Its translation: CASSQDRESDYGYTF.

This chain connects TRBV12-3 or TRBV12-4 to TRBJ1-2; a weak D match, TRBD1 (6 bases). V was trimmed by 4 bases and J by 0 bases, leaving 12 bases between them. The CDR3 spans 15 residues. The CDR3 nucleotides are TGTGCCAGCAGTTCTCCGGACAGAACTAACTATGGCTACACCTTC. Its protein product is CASSSPDRTNYGYTF.

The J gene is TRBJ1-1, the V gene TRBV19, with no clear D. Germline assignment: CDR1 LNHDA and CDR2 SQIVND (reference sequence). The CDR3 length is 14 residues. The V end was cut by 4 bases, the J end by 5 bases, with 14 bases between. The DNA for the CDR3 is TGTGCCAGTAGTAAGGACGGTCTGTGGACTGAAGCTTTCTTT. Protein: CASSKDGLWTEAFF.

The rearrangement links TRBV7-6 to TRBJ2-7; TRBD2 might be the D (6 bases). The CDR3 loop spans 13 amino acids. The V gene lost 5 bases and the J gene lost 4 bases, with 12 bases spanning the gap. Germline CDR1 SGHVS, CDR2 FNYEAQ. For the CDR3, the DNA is TGTGCCAGCAGCCAGCCGGGAGTTTACGAGCAGTACGTC. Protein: CASSQPGVYEQYV.

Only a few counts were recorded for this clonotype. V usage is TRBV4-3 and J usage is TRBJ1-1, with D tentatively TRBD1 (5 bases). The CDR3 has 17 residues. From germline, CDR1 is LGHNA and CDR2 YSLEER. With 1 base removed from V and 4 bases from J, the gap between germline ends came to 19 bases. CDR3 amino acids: CASSQVGFRGAGTEAFF. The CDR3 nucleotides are TGCGCCAGCAGCCAAGTAGGGTTTAGGGGAGCGGGCACTGAAGCTTTCTTT.

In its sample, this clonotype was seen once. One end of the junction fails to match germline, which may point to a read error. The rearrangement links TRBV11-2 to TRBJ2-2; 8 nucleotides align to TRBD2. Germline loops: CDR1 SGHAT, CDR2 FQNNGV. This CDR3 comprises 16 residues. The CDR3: CACSFWRGADPGELFF. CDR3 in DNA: TGTGCCTGCAGCTTTTGGCGGGGGGCGGATCCCGGGGAGCTGTTTTTT.

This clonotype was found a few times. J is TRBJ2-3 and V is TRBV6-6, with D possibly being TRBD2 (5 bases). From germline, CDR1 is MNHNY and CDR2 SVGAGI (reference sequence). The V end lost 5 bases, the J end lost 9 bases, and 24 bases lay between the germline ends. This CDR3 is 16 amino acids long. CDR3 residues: CASSKQAGKALGTQYF. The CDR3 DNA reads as TGTGCCAGCAGTAAACAAGCCGGGAAGGCCCTAGGGACGCAGTATTTT.

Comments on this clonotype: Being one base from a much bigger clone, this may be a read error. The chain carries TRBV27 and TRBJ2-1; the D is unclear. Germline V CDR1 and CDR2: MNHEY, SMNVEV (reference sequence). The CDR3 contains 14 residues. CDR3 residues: CASSFFGTYNVQFF. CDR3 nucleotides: TGTGCCAGCAGTTTTTTCGGAACATACAATGTGCAGTTCTTC.

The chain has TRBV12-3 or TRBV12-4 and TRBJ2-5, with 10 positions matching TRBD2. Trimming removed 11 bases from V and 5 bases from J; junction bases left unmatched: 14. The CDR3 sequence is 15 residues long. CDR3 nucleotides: TGTGCCTCGGGGGCTAGCGGGGGTTCTAAGGAGACCCAGTACTTC. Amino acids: CASGASGGSKETQYF.

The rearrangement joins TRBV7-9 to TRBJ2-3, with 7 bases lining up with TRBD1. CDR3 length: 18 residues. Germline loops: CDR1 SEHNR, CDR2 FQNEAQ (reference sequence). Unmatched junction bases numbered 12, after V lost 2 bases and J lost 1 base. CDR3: CASSLLLAGQARTDTQYF. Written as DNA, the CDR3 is TGTGCCAGCAGCTTACTCTTGGCTGGACAGGCCCGCACAGATACGCAGTATTTT.

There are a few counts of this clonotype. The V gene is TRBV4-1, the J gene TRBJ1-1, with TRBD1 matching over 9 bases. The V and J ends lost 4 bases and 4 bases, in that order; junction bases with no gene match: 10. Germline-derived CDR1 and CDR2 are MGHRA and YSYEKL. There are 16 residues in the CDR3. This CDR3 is CASSRLLGDRVTEAFF. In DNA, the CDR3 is TGCGCCAGCAGCCGGCTTCTAGGGGACAGGGTCACTGAAGCTTTCTTT.

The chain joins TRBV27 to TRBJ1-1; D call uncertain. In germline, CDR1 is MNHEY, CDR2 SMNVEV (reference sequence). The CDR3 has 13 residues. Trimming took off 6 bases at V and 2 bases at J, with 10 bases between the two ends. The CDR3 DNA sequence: TGTGCCAGCAGCGAGGGTACCAACACTGAAGCTTTCTTT. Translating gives CASSEGTNTEAFF.

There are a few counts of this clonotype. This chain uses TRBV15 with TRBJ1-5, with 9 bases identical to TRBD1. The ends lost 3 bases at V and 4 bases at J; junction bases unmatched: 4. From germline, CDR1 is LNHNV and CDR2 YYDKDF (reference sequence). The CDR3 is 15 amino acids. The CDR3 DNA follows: TGTGCCACCAGCAGGGACAGGGGAGTTAATCAGCCCCAGCATTTT. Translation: CATSRDRGVNQPQHF.

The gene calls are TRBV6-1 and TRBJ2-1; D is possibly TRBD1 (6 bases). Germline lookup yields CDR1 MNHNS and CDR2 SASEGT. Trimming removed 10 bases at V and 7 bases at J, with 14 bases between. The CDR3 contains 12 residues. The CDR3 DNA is TGTGCCACCGGCAGGGGAATAAATGAGCAGTTCTTC. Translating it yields CATGRGINEQFF.

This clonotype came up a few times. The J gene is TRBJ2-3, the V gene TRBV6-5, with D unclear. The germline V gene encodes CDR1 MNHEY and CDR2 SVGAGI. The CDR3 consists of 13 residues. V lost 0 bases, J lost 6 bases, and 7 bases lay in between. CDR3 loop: CASSYSVSDTQYF. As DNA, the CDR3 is TGTGCCAGCAGTTACTCGGTTTCCGATACGCAGTATTTT.

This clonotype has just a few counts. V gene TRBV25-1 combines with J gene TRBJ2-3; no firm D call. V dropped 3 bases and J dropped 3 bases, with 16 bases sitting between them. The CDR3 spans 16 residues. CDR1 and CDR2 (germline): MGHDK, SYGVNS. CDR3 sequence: CASSEWEDSKTDTQYF. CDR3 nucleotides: TGTGCCAGCAGTGAGTGGGAAGATAGTAAGACAGATACGCAGTATTTT.

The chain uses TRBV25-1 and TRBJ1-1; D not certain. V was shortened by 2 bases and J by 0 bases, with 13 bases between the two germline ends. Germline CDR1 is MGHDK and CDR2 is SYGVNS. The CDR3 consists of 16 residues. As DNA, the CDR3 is TGTGCCAGCAGTGAAGGGGTAGGAGGGATGAACACTGAAGCTTTCTTT. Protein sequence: CASSEGVGGMNTEAFF.

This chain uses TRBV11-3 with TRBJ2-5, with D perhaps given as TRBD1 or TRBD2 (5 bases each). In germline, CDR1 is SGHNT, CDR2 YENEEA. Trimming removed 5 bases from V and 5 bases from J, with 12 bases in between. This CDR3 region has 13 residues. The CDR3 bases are TGTGCCAGCAGCGAGAGCTGGGGGGAGACCCAGTACTTC. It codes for CASSESWGETQYF.

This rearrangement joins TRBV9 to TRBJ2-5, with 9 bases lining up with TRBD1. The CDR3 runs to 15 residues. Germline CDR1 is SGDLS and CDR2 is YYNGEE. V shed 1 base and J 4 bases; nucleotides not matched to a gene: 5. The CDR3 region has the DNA TGTGCCAGCAGCGTATCGGGACAGGGAAGAGAGACCCAGTACTTC. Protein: CASSVSGQGRETQYF.

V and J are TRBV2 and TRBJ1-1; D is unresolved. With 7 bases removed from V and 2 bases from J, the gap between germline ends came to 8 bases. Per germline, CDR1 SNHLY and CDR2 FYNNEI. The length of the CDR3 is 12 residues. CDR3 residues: CASIFDNTEAFF. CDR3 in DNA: TGTGCCAGCATTTTCGACAACACTGAAGCTTTCTTT.

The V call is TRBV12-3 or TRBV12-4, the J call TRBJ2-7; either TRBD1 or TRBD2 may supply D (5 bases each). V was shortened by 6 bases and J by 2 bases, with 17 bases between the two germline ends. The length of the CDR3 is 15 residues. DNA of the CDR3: TGTGCCAGCAGCCTCGAGGGTAGGGGCCCCTACGAGCAGTACTTC. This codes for CASSLEGRGPYEQYF.

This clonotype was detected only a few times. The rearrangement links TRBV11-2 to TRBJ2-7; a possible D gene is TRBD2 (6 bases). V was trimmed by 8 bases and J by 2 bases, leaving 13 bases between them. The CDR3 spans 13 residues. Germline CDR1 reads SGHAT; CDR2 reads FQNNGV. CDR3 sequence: CASSRLEAYEQYV. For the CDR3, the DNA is TGTGCCAGCTCAAGACTAGAAGCCTACGAGCAGTACGTC.